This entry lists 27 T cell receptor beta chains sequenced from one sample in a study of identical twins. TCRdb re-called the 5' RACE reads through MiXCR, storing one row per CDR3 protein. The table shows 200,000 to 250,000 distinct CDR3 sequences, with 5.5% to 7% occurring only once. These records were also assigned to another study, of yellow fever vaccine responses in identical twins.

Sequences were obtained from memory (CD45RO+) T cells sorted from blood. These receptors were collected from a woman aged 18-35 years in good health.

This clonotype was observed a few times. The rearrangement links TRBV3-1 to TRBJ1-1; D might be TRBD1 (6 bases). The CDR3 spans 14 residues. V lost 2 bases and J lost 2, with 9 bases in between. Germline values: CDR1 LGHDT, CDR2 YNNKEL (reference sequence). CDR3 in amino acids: CASSQRTVNTEAFF. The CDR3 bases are TGTGCCAGCAGCCAAAGGACAGTAAACACTGAAGCTTTCTTT.

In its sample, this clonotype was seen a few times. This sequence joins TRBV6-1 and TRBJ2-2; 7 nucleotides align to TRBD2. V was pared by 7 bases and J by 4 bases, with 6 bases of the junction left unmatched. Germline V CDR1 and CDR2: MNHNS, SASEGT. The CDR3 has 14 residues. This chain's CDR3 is CASTTGGGTGELFF. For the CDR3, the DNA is TGTGCCAGCACTACGGGGGGTGGCACCGGGGAGCTGTTTTTT.

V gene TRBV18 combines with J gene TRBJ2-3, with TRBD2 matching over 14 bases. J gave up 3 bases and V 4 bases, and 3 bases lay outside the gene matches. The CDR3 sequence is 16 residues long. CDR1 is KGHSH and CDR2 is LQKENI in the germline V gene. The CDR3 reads CASSQGLAGVTDTQYF. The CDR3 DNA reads TGTGCCAGCTCACAGGGACTAGCGGGAGTTACAGATACGCAGTATTTT.

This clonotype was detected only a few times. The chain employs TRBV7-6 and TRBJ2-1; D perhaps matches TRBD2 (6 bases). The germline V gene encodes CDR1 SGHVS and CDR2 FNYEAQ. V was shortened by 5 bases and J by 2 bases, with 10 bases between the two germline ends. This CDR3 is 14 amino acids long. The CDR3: CASSQGTAYNEQFF. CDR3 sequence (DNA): TGTGCCAGCAGCCAAGGGACTGCCTACAATGAGCAGTTCTTC.

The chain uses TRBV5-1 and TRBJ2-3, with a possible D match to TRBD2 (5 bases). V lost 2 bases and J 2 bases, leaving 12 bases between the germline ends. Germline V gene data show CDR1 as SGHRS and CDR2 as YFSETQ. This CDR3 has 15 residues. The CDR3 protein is CASSLGSVYTDTQYF. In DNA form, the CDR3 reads TGCGCCAGCAGCTTAGGTAGCGTATACACAGATACGCAGTATTTT.

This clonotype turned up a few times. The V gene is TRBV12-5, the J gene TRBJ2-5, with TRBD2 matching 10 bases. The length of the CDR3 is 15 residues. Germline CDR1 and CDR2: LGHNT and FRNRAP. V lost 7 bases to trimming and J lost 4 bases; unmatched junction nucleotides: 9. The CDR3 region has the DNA TGTGCTAGTGAAAAGGGACTAGCGCTCGGAGAGACCCAGTACTTC. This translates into CASEKGLALGETQYF. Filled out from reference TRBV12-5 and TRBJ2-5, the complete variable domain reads DARVTQTPRHKVTEMGQEVTMRCQPILGHNTVFWYRQTMMQGLELLAYFRNRAPLDDSGMPKDRFSAEMPDATLATLKIQPSEPRDSAVYFCASEKGLALGETQYFGPGTRLLVL.

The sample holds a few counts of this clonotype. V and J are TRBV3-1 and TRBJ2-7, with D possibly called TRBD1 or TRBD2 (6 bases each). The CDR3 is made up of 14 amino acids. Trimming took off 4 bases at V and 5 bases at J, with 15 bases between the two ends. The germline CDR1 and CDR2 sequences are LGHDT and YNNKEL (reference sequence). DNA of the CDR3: TGTGCCAGCAGCCTCTGGGGGGCAGAGAACGAGCAGTACTTC. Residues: CASSLWGAENEQYF.

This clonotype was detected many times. This chain's CDR3 is CASSETGEPYNEQFF. CDR3 in DNA: TGTGCCAGCAGTGAGACGGGGGAGCCATACAATGAGCAGTTCTTC. V gene TRBV2 combines with J gene TRBJ2-1, with D perhaps matching TRBD2 (6 bases). The CDR3 consists of 15 residues. The V end was cut by 3 bases, the J end by 4 bases, with 13 bases between. Germline V gene data show CDR1 as SNHLY and CDR2 as FYNNEI.

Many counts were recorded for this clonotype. The DNA for the CDR3 is TGCGCCAGCAGCCCAATTCGACAGAGCACTGGAAACACCATATATTTT. Translation gives CASSPIRQSTGNTIYF. V usage is TRBV4-1 and J usage is TRBJ1-3, with D perhaps matching TRBD1 (5 bases). V was clipped by 4 bases and J by 2 bases, with 15 bases between them. The CDR3 is 16 amino acids. Germline V gene data show CDR1 as MGHRA and CDR2 as YSYEKL.

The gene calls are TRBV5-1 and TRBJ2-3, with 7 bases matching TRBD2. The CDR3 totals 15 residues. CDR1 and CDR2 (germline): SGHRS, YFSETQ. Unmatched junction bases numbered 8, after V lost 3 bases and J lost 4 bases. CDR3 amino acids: CASSSRTRDADTQYF. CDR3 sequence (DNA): TGCGCCAGCAGCTCGAGGACTAGAGATGCAGATACGCAGTATTTT.

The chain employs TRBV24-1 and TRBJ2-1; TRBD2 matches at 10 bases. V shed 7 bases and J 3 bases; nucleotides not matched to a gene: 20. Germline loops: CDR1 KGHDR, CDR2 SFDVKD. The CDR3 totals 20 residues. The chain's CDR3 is CATSARGGGLAAVNYNEQFF. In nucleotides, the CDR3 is TGTGCCACCAGCGCCCGGGGCGGCGGACTAGCGGCGGTTAACTACAATGAGCAGTTCTTC.

The DNA for the CDR3 is TGTGCCAGCAGCCAGGGGCGCGTTTATGGCTACACCTTC. This encodes CASSQGRVYGYTF. The chain combines TRBV3-1 with TRBJ1-2; D is perhaps TRBD1 (5 bases). The CDR3 length is 13 residues. Trimming stripped 3 bases from V and 5 bases from J, with 10 bases between. CDR1 is LGHDT and CDR2 is YNNKEL in the germline V gene (reference sequence).

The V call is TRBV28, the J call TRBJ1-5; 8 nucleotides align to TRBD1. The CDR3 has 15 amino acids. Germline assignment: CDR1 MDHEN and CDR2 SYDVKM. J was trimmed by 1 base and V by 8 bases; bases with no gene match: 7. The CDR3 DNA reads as TGTGCCAGCGGAACAGGGGGAACAAGCAATCAGCCCCAGCATTTT. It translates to CASGTGGTSNQPQHF.

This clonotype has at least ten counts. The DNA for the CDR3 is TGCGCCAGCAGCTTGGATGGACAGACTAATTCACCCCTCCACTTT. It specifies CASSLDGQTNSPLHF. The chain combines TRBV5-1 with TRBJ1-6, with a tentative D call TRBD1 (6 bases). Deletions cut 0 bases from V and 6 bases from J, with 10 bases between. The CDR3 length is 15 residues. CDR1 and CDR2 from the germline V gene are SGHRS and YFSETQ.

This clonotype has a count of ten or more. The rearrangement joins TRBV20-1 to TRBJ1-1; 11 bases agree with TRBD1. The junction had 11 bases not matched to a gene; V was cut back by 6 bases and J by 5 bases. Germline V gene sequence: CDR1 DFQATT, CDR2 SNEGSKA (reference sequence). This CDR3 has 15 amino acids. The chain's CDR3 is CSADPDRGRWTEAFF. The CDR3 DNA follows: TGCAGTGCGGACCCGGACAGGGGGCGATGGACTGAAGCTTTCTTT.

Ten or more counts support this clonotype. Here the CDR3 DNA reads TGTGCCAGCAGCGTAGGGGGGACTAGCGGTGAGACCCAGTACTTC. Encoded protein: CASSVGGTSGETQYF. V usage is TRBV9 and J usage is TRBJ2-5, with TRBD2 identical over 11 bases. This CDR3 contains 15 residues. The germline V gene has CDR1 SGDLS and CDR2 YYNGEE. The trim removed 0 bases at V and 5 bases at J, leaving 3 bases unmatched.

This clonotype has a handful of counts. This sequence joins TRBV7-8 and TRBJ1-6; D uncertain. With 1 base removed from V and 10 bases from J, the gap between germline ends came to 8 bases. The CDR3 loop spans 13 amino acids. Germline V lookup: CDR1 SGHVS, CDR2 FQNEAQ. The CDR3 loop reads CASSLDSSSPLHF. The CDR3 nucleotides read TGTGCCAGCAGCTTAGACTCATCGTCACCCCTCCACTTT. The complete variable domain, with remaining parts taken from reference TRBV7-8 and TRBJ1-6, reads GAGVSQSPRYKVAKRGQDVALRCDPISGHVSLFWYQQALGQGPEFLTYFQNEAQLDKSGLPSDRFFAERPEGSVSTLKIQRTQQEDSAVYLCASSLDSSSPLHFGNGTRLTVT.

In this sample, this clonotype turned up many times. The CDR3 bases are TGCGCCAGCAGCTTGGCTACGGACGTATTGAATGAGCAGTTCTTC. It yields the protein CASSLATDVLNEQFF. This chain links TRBV5-1 with TRBJ2-1; no clear D. CDR1 SGHRS and CDR2 YFSETQ come from the germline V gene. The CDR3 is made up of 15 amino acids. V was cut by 0 bases and J by 7 bases, with 14 bases left in between. The entire variable domain, with the rest obtained from reference TRBV5-1 and TRBJ2-1, is as follows: KAGVTQTPRYLIKTRGQQVTLSCSPISGHRSVSWYQQTPGQGLQFLFEYFSETQRNKGNFPGRFSGRQFSNSRSEMNVSTLELGDSALYLCASSLATDVLNEQFFGPGTRLTVL.

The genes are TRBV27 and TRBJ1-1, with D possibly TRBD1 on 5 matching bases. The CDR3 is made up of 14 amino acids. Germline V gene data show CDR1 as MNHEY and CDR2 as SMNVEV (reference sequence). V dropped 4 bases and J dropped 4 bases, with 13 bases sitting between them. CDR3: CASSSVQGRTEAFF. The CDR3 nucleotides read TGTGCCAGCAGTTCAGTCCAGGGCCGCACTGAAGCTTTCTTT.

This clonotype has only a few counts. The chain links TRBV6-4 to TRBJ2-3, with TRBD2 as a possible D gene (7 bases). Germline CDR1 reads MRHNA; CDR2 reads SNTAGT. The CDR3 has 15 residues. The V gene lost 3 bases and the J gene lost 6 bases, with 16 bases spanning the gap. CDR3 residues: CASSDGWGGHDTQYF. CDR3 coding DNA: TGTGCCAGCAGTGATGGGTGGGGGGGCCATGATACGCAGTATTTT.

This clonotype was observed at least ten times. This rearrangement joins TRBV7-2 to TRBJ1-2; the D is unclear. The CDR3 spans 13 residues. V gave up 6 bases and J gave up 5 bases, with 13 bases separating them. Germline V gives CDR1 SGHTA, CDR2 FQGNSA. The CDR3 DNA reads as TGTGCCAGCAGTCACTCCCAACATTATGGCTACACCTTC. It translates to CASSHSQHYGYTF.

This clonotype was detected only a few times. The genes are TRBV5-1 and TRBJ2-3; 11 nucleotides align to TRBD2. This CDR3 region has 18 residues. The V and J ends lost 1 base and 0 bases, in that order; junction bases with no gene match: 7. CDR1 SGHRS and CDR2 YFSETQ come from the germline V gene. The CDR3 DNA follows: TGCGCCAGCAGCTTGCGGACTAGCGGGTCTATAAGCACAGATACGCAGTATTTT. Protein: CASSLRTSGSISTDTQYF. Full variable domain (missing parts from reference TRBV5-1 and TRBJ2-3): KAGVTQTPRYLIKTRGQQVTLSCSPISGHRSVSWYQQTPGQGLQFLFEYFSETQRNKGNFPGRFSGRQFSNSRSEMNVSTLELGDSALYLCASSLRTSGSISTDTQYFGPGTRLTVL.

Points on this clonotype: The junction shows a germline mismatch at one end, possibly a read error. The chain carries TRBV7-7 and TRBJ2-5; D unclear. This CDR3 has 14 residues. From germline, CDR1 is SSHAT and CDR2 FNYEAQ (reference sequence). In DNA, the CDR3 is TGTCCCAGCAGCTCCACCAGACATGAGGAGACCCAGTACTTC. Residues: CPSSSTRHEETQYF.

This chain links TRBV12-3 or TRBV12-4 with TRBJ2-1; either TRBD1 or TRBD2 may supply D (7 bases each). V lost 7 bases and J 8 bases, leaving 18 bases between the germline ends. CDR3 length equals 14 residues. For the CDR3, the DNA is TGTGCCAGCATCTCAGGGGGGGGGTTCGATGAGCAGTTCTTC. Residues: CASISGGGFDEQFF.

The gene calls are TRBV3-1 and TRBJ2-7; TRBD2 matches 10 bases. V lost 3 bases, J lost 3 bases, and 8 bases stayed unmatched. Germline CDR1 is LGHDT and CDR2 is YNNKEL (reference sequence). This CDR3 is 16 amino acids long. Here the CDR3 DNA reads TGTGCCAGCAGCCAGCCTTCTAGCGGGAGCTACTACGAGCAGTACTTC. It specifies CASSQPSSGSYYEQYF.

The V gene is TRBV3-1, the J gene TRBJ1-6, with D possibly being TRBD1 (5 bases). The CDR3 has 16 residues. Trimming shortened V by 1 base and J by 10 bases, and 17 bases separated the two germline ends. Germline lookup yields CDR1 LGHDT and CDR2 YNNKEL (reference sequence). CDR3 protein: CASSQVPGTAGSPLHF. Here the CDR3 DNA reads TGTGCCAGCAGCCAAGTCCCCGGGACGGCAGGGTCACCCCTCCACTTT.

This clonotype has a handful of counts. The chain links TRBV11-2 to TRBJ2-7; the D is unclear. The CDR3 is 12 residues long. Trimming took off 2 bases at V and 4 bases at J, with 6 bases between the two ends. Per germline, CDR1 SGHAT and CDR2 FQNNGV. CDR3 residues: CASSLWRYEQYF. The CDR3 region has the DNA TGTGCCAGCAGCTTATGGAGATACGAGCAGTACTTC. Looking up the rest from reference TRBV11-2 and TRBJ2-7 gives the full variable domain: EAGVAQSPRYKIIEKRQSVAFWCNPISGHATLYWYQQILGQGPKLLIQFQNNGVVDDSQLPKDRFSAERLKGVDSTLKIQPAKLEDSAVYLCASSLWRYEQYFGPGTRLTVT.